This T cell receptor (beta chain) appears in the sequencing data of a study of OX40 agonist ivuxolimab in advanced cancers. Whole-study context: Males comprised around four fifths of the group, whose mean age was approximately 60 years (range 23 to 79). Study results and caveats: Clones of CD4+ and CD8+ blood T cells grew by week 6 at doses of 0.1 to 3.0 mg/kg.

About this clone: No antigen is known for it.

Generated by immunoSEQ multiplex PCR, the TCRdb table keeps only in-frame clones and is missing some. The table records over 15,000 clones, about 92% of them present only once. Per germline, CDR1 SNHLY and CDR2 FYNNEI. There are 16 residues in the CDR3. The J segment lost 0 bases and the V segment lost 6 bases, leaving 10 bases of the junction unmatched. On cycle 4 day 1 and cycle 7 day 1, as well as at baseline, blood was sampled. This sequence joins TRBV2 and TRBJ2-7; 8 bases align to TRBD2. The origin of this receptor is an adult with an advanced solid tumor such as melanoma, head and neck, liver or kidney cancer. Sequencing used CD4+ or CD8+ T cells sorted from blood, obtained in a trial of the OX40 agonist ivuxolimab. CDR3 protein: CASRFLAGLSSYEQYF. CDR3 DNA: TGTGCCAGCAGGTTCCTAGCGGGCTTGAGCTCCTACGAGCAGTACTTC.